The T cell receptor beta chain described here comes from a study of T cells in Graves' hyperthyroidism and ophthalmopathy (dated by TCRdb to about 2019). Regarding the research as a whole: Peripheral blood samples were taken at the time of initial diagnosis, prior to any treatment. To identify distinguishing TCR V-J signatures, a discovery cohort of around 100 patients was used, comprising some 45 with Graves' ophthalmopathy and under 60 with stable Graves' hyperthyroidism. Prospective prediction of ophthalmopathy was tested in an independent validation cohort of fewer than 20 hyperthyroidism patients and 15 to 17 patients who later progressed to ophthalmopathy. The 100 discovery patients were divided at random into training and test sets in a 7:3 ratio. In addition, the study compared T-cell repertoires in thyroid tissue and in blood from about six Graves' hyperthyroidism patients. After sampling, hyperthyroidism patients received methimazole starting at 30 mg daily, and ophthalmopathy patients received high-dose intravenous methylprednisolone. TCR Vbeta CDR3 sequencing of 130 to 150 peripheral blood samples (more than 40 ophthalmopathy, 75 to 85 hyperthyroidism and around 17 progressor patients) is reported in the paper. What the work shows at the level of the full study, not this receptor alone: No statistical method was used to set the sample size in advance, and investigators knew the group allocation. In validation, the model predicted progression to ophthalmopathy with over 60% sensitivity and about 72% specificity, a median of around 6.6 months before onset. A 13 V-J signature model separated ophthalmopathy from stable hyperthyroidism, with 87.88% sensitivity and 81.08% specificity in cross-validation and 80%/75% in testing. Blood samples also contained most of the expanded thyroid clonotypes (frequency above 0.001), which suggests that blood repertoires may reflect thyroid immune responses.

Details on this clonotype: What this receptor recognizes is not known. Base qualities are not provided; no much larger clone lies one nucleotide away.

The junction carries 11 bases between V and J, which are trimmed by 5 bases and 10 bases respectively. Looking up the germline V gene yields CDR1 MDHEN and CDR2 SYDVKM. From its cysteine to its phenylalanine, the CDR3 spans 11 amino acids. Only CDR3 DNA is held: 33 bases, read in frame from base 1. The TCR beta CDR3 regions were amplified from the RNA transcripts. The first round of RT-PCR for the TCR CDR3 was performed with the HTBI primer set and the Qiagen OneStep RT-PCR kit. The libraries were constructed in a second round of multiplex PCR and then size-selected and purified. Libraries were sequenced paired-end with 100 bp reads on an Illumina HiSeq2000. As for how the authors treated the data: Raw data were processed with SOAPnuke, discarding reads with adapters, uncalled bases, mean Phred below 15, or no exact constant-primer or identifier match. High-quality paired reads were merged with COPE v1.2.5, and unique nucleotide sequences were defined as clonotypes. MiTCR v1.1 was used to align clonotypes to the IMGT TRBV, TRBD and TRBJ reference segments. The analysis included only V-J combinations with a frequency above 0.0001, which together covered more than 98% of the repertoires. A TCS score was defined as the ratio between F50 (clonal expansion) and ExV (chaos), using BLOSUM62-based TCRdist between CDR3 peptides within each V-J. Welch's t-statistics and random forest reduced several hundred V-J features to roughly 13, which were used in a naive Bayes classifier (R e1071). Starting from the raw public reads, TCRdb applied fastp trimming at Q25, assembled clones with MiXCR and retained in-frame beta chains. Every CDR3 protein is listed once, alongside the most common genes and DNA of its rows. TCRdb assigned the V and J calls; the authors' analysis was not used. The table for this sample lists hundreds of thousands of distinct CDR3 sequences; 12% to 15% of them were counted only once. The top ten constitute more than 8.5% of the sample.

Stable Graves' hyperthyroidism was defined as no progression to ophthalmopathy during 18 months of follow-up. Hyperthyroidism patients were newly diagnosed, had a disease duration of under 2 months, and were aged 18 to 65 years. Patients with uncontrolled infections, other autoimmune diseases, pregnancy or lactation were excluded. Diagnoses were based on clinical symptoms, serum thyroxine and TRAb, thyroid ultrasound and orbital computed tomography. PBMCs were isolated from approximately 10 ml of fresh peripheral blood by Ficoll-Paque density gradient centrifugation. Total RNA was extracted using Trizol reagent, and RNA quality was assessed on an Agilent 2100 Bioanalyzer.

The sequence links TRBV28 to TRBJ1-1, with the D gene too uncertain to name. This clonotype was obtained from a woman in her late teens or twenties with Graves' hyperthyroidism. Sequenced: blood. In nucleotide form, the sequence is TGTGCCAGCAGTGCCCGGGGAGGAGCTTTCTTT. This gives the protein CASSARGGAFF.